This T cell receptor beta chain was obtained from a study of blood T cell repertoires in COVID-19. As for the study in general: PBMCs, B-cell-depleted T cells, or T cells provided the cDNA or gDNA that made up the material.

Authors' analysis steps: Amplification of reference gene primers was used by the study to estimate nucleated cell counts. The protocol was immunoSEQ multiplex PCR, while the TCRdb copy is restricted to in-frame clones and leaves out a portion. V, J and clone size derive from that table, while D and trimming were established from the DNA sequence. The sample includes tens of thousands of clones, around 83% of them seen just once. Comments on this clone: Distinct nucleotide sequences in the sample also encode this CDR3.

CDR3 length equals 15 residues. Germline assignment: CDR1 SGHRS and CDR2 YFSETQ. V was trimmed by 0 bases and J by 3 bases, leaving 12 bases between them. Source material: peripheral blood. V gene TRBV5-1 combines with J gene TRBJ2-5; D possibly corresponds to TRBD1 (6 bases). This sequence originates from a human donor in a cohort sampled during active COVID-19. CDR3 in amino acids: CASSLEGRGEETQYF. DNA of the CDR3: TGCGCCAGCAGCTTGGAGGGCAGGGGAGAAGAGACCCAGTACTTC.